One sample yielded the 7 T cell receptor beta chains listed below, sequenced in a study of blood T cell repertoires in COVID-19. Generated by immunoSEQ multiplex PCR, the TCRdb table keeps only in-frame clones and is missing some. Of roughly 150,000 clones in the sample, about 72% were seen once. The sample taken for sequencing was peripheral blood. These TCRs come from a man between 60 and 75 years old who had recovered from COVID-19.

The chain couples TRBV20-1 to TRBJ2-7; D is perhaps TRBD2 (6 bases). Per germline, CDR1 DFQATT and CDR2 SNEGSKA (reference sequence). Trimming stripped 7 bases from V and 2 bases from J, with 9 bases between. The CDR3 has 11 amino acids. The chain's CDR3 is CSGGRTYEQYF. The CDR3 coding sequence is TGCAGTGGGGGGAGGACCTACGAGCAGTACTTC.

The chain links TRBV5-1 to TRBJ1-3; no firm D call. This CDR3 has 16 amino acids. CDR1 is SGHRS, CDR2 YFSETQ, per germline. Between the trimmed V and J ends, which lost 0 bases and 0 bases, there was a span of 10 bases. For the CDR3, the DNA is TGCGCCAGCAGCTTGGAGGTGGGGAGCTCTGGAAACACCATATATTTT. This translates into CASSLEVGSSGNTIYF. Variable domain in full (rest from reference TRBV5-1 and TRBJ1-3): KAGVTQTPRYLIKTRGQQVTLSCSPISGHRSVSWYQQTPGQGLQFLFEYFSETQRNKGNFPGRFSGRQFSNSRSEMNVSTLELGDSALYLCASSLEVGSSGNTIYFGEGSWLTVV.

This sequence joins TRBV9 and TRBJ1-2, with 9 bases aligning to TRBD1. Unmatched junction bases numbered 3, after V lost 0 bases and J lost 3 bases. The germline CDR1 and CDR2 sequences are SGDLS and YYNGEE. The CDR3 covers 15 residues. CDR3 DNA: TGTGCCAGCAGCGTAGAACAGGGGGCGGACTATGGCTACACCTTC. Translating it yields CASSVEQGADYGYTF.

The chain has TRBV6-5 and TRBJ2-1; TRBD2 agrees at 7 bases. V trimming: 11 bases; J trimming: 6 bases; junction bases outside the gene matches: 10. CDR1 MNHEY and CDR2 SVGAGI come from the germline V gene. This CDR3 comprises 13 residues. The CDR3 region is CAGSRDYSNEQFF. The CDR3 coding sequence is TGTGCCGGAAGTCGGGACTACAGCAATGAGCAGTTCTTC.

Remarks on this clone: Just one base apart from a much larger clone, this may be a read error. The V call is TRBV7-2, the J call TRBJ1-1, with 7 bases aligning to TRBD1. The CDR3 spans 12 residues. The V segment lost 5 bases and the J segment 5 bases; nucleotides outside the gene matches: 2. Germline CDR1 is SGHTA and CDR2 is FQGNSA. The CDR3 is CASSPRGTEAFF. The DNA of the CDR3 is TGTGCCAGCAGCCCCAGGGGGACTGAAGCTTTCTTT.

V is TRBV7-2 and J is TRBJ2-3; TRBD2 matches 7 bases. CDR3 length: 15 amino acids. V was clipped by 3 bases and J by 0 bases; unmatched bases: 3. Germline V lookup: CDR1 SGHTA, CDR2 FQGNSA. DNA for the CDR3: TGTGCCAGCAGCTTGCTAGCGGCTAGCACAGATACGCAGTATTTT. Translation gives CASSLLAASTDTQYF.

This chain connects TRBV28 to TRBJ2-2; D possibly corresponds to TRBD1 (6 bases). The CDR3 is 15 amino acids. The V gene's germline CDR1 is MDHEN and CDR2 SYDVKM. Deletions cut 4 bases from V and 0 bases from J, with 9 bases between. In DNA form, the CDR3 reads TGTGCCAGCAGTTGGGACAACGCGAACACCGGGGAGCTGTTTTTT. Its translation is CASSWDNANTGELFF.